Presented here are 23 T cell receptor beta chains from one specimen sequenced in a study of CD8 T cells in ankylosing spondylitis. The study's findings and limits: What seemed typical of ankylosing spondylitis blood was a TCR beta motif built from several highly homologous variants.

Antigens for these TCRs are unknown. TCRdb re-called the 5' RACE reads with MiXCR, one entry per CDR3 protein. The data hold around 540,000 distinct CDR3 sequences, with approximately 12% observed a single time. Sequencing was performed on blood, either unsorted or a sorted T cell fraction (not recorded which). The source of these receptors is a male donor with ankylosing spondylitis.

The rearrangement uses TRBV19 and TRBJ2-1; the match to TRBD2 covers 10 bases. J gave up 4 bases and V 3 bases, and 3 bases lay outside the gene matches. This CDR3 has 15 amino acids. Germline V lookup: CDR1 LNHDA, CDR2 SQIVND (reference sequence). CDR3 bases: TGTGCCAGTAGTATTCAAGCGGGAGGGTACAATGAGCAGTTCTTC. Its protein is CASSIQAGGYNEQFF.

There are a few counts of this clonotype. The chain recombines TRBV11-3 with TRBJ2-5; D might be TRBD2 (5 bases). The V gene's germline CDR1 is SGHNT and CDR2 YENEEA. The CDR3 consists of 13 residues. V was clipped by 6 bases and J by 6 bases, with 14 bases between them. CDR3 region: CASSLGGQKTQYF. CDR3 nucleotide sequence: TGTGCCAGCAGTCTGGGCGGGCAAAAGACCCAGTACTTC.

There are many counts of this clonotype. CDR3 region: CASSDYSRGNTGELFF. The CDR3 DNA reads TGTGCCAGCAGCGACTACTCGCGGGGGAACACCGGGGAGCTGTTTTTT. This chain uses TRBV12-3 or TRBV12-4 with TRBJ2-2, with D maybe TRBD2 (6 bases). Between the trimmed V and J ends, which lost 6 bases and 1 base, there was a span of 15 bases. The CDR3 covers 16 residues.

J is TRBJ2-3 and V is TRBV14; D might be TRBD2 (5 bases). The germline V gene has CDR1 SGHDN and CDR2 FVKESK. CDR3 length: 13 residues. The V end lost 0 bases, the J end lost 9 bases, and 10 bases lay between the germline ends. CDR3 sequence: CASSQDSQRTQYF. DNA of the CDR3: TGTGCCAGCAGCCAAGACAGTCAGCGGACGCAGTATTTT.

This clonotype was picked up many times. V gene TRBV29-1 combines with J gene TRBJ1-3, with D possibly being TRBD1 (5 bases). In germline, CDR1 is SQVTM, CDR2 ANQGSEA. CDR3 length: 12 amino acids. CDR3 in DNA: TGCGGATTTCAGGGAATAGTGAACACCATATATTTT. Translated: CGFQGIVNTIYF.

This clonotype has a handful of counts. The genes are TRBV24-1 and TRBJ2-1, with D possibly TRBD1 on 6 matching bases. The CDR3 has 15 amino acids. Germline CDR1 KGHDR, CDR2 SFDVKD. Trimming removed 5 bases from V and 8 bases from J, with 18 bases in between. The CDR3 DNA is TGTGCCACCAGTGCTCCTAATACAGGGCGCGATGAGCAGTTCTTC. It encodes CATSAPNTGRDEQFF.

CDR3 sequence reads: CASSAVLGNTGELFF. DNA for the CDR3: TGCGCCAGCAGCGCCGTACTAGGAAACACCGGGGAGCTGTTTTTT. This chain uses TRBV5-1 with TRBJ2-2; possible D gene TRBD2, 5 bases. V gave up 4 bases and J gave up 2 bases, with 12 bases separating them. The CDR3 spans 15 residues. Germline CDR1 is SGHRS and CDR2 is YFSETQ.

At least ten counts were recorded for this clonotype. The rearrangement uses TRBV7-9 and TRBJ2-1; D is ambiguous. Per germline, CDR1 SEHNR and CDR2 FQNEAQ (reference sequence). The germline V and J ends were trimmed by 6 bases and 0 bases, with 9 bases remaining between them. The CDR3 totals 14 residues. This chain's CDR3 is CASRVGISYNEQFF. The CDR3 nucleotides read TGTGCCAGCAGAGTTGGGATCTCCTACAATGAGCAGTTCTTC.

This clonotype was observed at least ten times. V is TRBV12-3 or TRBV12-4 and J is TRBJ2-5, with 8 bases lining up with TRBD2. The CDR3 totals 15 residues. V shed 1 base, J shed 0 bases, and the junction held 1 base outside the gene matches. The CDR3 region has the DNA TGTGCCAGCAGTTTAGGCGGGAGGTACCAAGAGACCCAGTACTTC. This codes for CASSLGGRYQETQYF.

The CDR3 sequence: CASSLQGSANTIYF. The CDR3 DNA sequence: TGTGCCAGCAGCTTACAGGGATCCGCAAACACCATATATTTT. The V call is TRBV11-2, the J call TRBJ1-3; tentative D call: TRBD1 (5 bases). The CDR3 length is 14 residues. Germline V gene sequence: CDR1 SGHAT, CDR2 FQNNGV. Trimming pared 2 bases from V and 6 bases from J, leaving 11 bases between.

This clonotype occurred a few times. This chain joins TRBV12-3 or TRBV12-4 and TRBJ1-1; D might be TRBD1 (5 bases). Trimming shortened V by 2 bases and J by 1 base, and 14 bases separated the two germline ends. The CDR3 is 16 amino acids. CDR3 DNA: TGTGCCAGCAGTTTATCGGGGGAGTCGGCGAACACTGAAGCTTTCTTT. Translation: CASSLSGESANTEAFF.

This clonotype turned up a few times. The chain couples TRBV20-1 to TRBJ2-5, with 7 bases identical to TRBD2. The germline CDR1 and CDR2 sequences are DFQATT and SNEGSKA (reference sequence). The CDR3 is made up of 15 amino acids. V lost 1 base and J lost 0; bases outside the gene matches: 5. The CDR3 sequence: CSARVASGYQETQYF. For the CDR3, the DNA is TGCAGTGCTAGAGTGGCTAGCGGTTACCAAGAGACCCAGTACTTC.

This clonotype was counted many times. The J gene is TRBJ2-5, the V gene TRBV29-1; D is unclear. The germline CDR1 and CDR2 sequences are SQVTM and ANQGSEA. The CDR3 is made up of 15 amino acids. V was pared by 1 base and J by 1 base, with 13 bases between. The CDR3 protein is CSVEGTHLAQETQYF. The DNA of the CDR3 is TGCAGCGTTGAAGGGACCCACCTCGCCCAAGAGACCCAGTACTTC.

This clonotype was picked up a small number of times. The V and J genes are TRBV5-1 and TRBJ2-3; 11 nucleotides match TRBD2. Trimming cost V 3 bases and J 0 bases; bases outside gene matches: 3. The germline V gene encodes CDR1 SGHRS and CDR2 YFSETQ. The CDR3 loop spans 16 amino acids. The CDR3 coding sequence is TGCGCCAGCAGCTGGACTAGCGGGTCTAGCACAGATACGCAGTATTTT. Encoded protein: CASSWTSGSSTDTQYF.

This clonotype was found a few times. The V gene is TRBV12-3 or TRBV12-4, the J gene TRBJ2-5; 9 positions match TRBD1. This CDR3 region has 15 residues. V lost 5 bases and J lost 1; bases outside the gene matches: 5. The DNA of the CDR3 is TGTGCCAGCAGTGACCGGGACAGGGCCCAAGAGACCCAGTACTTC. It codes for CASSDRDRAQETQYF.

V and J are TRBV7-8 and TRBJ1-1; D is uncertain. Germline CDR1 is SGHVS and CDR2 is FQNEAQ. Trimming shortened V by 5 bases and J by 1 base, and 14 bases separated the two germline ends. This CDR3 is 15 amino acids long. CDR3 nucleotides: TGTGCCAGCAGCCAAAGCGGCACACAGAACACTGAAGCTTTCTTT. Residues: CASSQSGTQNTEAFF.

This clonotype was counted between two and nine times. The CDR3, as DNA: TGTGCCAGCAGCGCCATGACTAGGGGCACAGATACGCAGTATTTT. Translated: CASSAMTRGTDTQYF. The rearrangement links TRBV5-5 to TRBJ2-3, with D perhaps matching TRBD2 (6 bases). CDR3 length equals 15 residues. Trimming left V 4 bases short and J 1 base short, with 13 bases between. Germline-derived CDR1 and CDR2 are SGHKS and YYEKEE (reference sequence).

This clonotype was counted at least ten times. The gene calls are TRBV5-1 and TRBJ2-2; maybe TRBD1 (6 bases). The V end lost 0 bases, the J end lost 0 bases, and 6 bases lay between the germline ends. The CDR3 is 15 amino acids. CDR1 is SGHRS and CDR2 is YFSETQ in the germline V gene. The CDR3 sequence: CASSLDRANTGELFF. For the CDR3, the DNA is TGCGCCAGCAGCTTGGACAGGGCGAACACCGGGGAGCTGTTTTTT.

The chain carries TRBV5-1 and TRBJ2-1; the D gene is possibly TRBD1 (5 bases). Trimming took off 0 bases at V and 7 bases at J, with 14 bases between the two ends. Germline CDR1 reads SGHRS; CDR2 reads YFSETQ. The CDR3 has 15 amino acids. The DNA for the CDR3 is TGCGCCAGCAGCTTGGCCTTGGCAGGGTTAAATGAGCAGTTCTTC. Encoded protein: CASSLALAGLNEQFF.

The V call is TRBV2, the J call TRBJ2-5; TRBD1 aligns across 8 bases. Trimming at V came to 2 bases and at J to 5 bases, leaving 4 bases not matched to a gene. CDR3 size: 14 residues. CDR1 and CDR2 from the germline V gene are SNHLY and FYNNEI. CDR3 sequence reads: CASSENRGVETQYF. CDR3 bases: TGTGCCAGCAGTGAAAACAGGGGGGTTGAGACCCAGTACTTC.

CDR3 sequence: CASSKTVGGFGRAGELFF. Here the CDR3 DNA reads TGCGCCAGCAGCAAGACCGTCGGGGGGTTCGGGCGCGCCGGGGAGCTGTTTTTT. V gene TRBV5-1 combines with J gene TRBJ2-2; 7 bases match TRBD2. Germline V CDR1 and CDR2: SGHRS, YFSETQ. The CDR3 runs 18 residues. The V and J ends lost 4 bases and 6 bases, in that order; junction bases with no gene match: 18.

V and J are TRBV5-6 and TRBJ2-7; TRBD1 matches 9 bases. V lost 5 bases and J lost 6; bases outside the gene matches: 6. Germline V gene lookup returns CDR1 SGHDT and CDR2 YYEEEE. The CDR3 contains 13 residues. This CDR3 reads CASSWTGAGEQYV. The CDR3 bases are TGTGCCAGCAGTTGGACAGGGGCTGGCGAGCAGTACGTC.

This clonotype has a handful of counts. The CDR3 region has the DNA TGCGCCAGCAGCATATGGGGACAGGGAGGCGAGCAGTACTTC. This codes for CASSIWGQGGEQYF. The chain links TRBV5-1 to TRBJ2-7; 9 bases match TRBD1. V gave up 4 bases and J gave up 6 bases; unmatched junction bases: 8. This CDR3 spans 14 amino acids. Germline-derived CDR1 and CDR2 are SGHRS and YFSETQ.